This is a list of T cell receptor beta chains from one sample in a study of control samples from healthy donors and cancer patients. The data were produced by immunoSEQ multiplex PCR, yet TCRdb's version contains in-frame clones alone and is incomplete. This sample contains fewer than 200,000 clones. The source material was blood. These receptors came from a woman younger than 45 in good health. Both conserved end residues are part of each CDR3. The order of the fields is J gene, V gene, CDR3 protein.

>TRBJ1-1|TRBV27
CASSLDFRGQGMNTEAFF
>TRBJ2-7|TRBV28
CASSPFASGSSYEQYF
>TRBJ1-5|TRBV2
CASSGGTGIGNQPQHF
>TRBJ2-7|TRBV28
CASSLGQGARGQYF
>TRBJ1-2|TRBV7-8
CASSPGTADGYTF
>TRBJ1-5|TRBV7-2
CASSLEFRGNQPQHF
>TRBJ2-3|TRBV5-1
CASSPRLAGYTDTQYF
>TRBJ1-2|TRBV6-6
CATLPGSRNVINTF
>TRBJ1-2|TRBV28
CASMRGRGYTF
>TRBJ2-5|TRBV18
CASSREGRGTAATQYF
>TRBJ2-4|TRBV7-9
CASSLGQGATLQYF
>TRBJ2-5|TRBV4-1
CASSQVEGQETQYF
>TRBJ1-6|TRBV6-5
CASSYGGQGNSPLHF
>TRBJ2-3|TRBV7-9
CASSLAGADTQYF
>TRBJ2-1|TRBV24-1
CATSDLGTGPYNEQFF
>TRBJ1-1|TRBV10-3
CAICGTGNTEAFF
>TRBJ2-3|TRBV5-1
CASNLGLAGGPSTDTQYF
>TRBJ2-3|TRBV9
CASSVSPSGLAGGTDTQYF
>TRBJ2-7|TRBV2
CASIYYYDSPGSYEQYF
>TRBJ1-1|TRBV6-5
CASSYSIQGLTEAFF
>TRBJ1-3|TRBV7-9
CASSFTTLRDGSGNTIYF
>TRBJ1-6|TRBV5-5
CASSSRPYRDGNSPLHF
>TRBJ1-3|TRBV27
CASSSPLREGNTIYF
>TRBJ2-7|TRBV28
CASGQRRAYEQYF
>TRBJ1-6|TRBV3-1/TRBV3-2
CASSQEGGTGRSPLHF
>TRBJ2-1|TRBV19
CASSISGGGGNEQFF
>TRBJ1-2|TRBV6-1
CASSEGLNYGYTF
>TRBJ2-1|TRBV6-6
CASSAGGAPYNEQFF
>TRBJ1-1|TRBV30
CAWSRDGNTEAFF
>TRBJ1-2|TRBV5-1
CASTTTGSNYGYTF